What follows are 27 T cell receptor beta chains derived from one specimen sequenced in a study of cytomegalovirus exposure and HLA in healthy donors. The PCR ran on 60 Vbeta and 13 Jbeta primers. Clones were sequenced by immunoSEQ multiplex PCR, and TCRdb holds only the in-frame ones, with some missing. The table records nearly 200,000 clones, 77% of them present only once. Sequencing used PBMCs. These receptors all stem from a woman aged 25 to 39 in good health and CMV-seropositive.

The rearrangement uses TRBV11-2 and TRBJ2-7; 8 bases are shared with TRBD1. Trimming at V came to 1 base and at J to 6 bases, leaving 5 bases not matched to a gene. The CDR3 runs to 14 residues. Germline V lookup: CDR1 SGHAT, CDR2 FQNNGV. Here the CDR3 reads CASSLGQGATEQYF. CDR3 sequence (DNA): TGTGCCAGCAGCTTAGGTCAGGGGGCGACCGAGCAGTACTTC.

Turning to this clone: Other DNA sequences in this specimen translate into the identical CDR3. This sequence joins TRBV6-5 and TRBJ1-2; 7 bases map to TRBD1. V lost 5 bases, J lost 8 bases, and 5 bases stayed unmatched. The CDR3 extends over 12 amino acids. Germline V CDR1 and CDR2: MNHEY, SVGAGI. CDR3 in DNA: TGTGCCAGCAGTAGACAGGGTTCGGGCTACACCTTC. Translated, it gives CASSRQGSGYTF.

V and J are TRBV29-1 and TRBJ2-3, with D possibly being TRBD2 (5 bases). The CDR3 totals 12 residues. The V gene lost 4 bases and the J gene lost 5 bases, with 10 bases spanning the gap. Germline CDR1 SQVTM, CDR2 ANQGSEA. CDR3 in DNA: TGCAGCGTTGGAGGGATAGGAGATACGCAGTATTTT. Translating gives CSVGGIGDTQYF.

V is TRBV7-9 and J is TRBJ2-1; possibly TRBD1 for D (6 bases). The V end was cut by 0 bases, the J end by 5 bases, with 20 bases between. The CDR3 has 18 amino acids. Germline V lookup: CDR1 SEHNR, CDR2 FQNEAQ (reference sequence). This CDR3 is CASSLAPGQFMRNNEQFF. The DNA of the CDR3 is TGTGCCAGCAGCTTAGCCCCTGGACAGTTTATGCGGAACAATGAGCAGTTCTTC. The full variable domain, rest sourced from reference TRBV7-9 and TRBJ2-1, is DTGVSQNPRHKITKRGQNVTFRCDPISEHNRLYWYRQTLGQGPEFLTYFQNEAQLEKSRLLSDRFSAERPKGSFSTLEIQRTEQGDSAMYLCASSLAPGQFMRNNEQFFGPGTRLTVL.

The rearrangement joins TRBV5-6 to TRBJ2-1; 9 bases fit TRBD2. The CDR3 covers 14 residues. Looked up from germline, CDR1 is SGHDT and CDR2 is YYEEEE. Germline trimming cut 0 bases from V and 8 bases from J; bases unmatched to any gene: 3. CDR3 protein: CASSLVAGAHEQFF. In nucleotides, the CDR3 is TGTGCCAGCAGCTTGGTAGCGGGAGCCCATGAGCAGTTCTTC.

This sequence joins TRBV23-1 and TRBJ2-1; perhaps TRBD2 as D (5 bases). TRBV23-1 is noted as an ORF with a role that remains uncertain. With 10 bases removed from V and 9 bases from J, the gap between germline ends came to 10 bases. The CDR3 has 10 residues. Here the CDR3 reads CATGRGEQFF. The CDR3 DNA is TGCGCCACTGGACGGGGTGAGCAGTTCTTC.

The CDR3 DNA sequence: TGTGCCAGCAGCTTCGGGACTCATCATGGCTACACCTTC. It is translated as CASSFGTHHGYTF. The rearrangement joins TRBV7-3 to TRBJ1-2; D is possibly TRBD1 (5 bases). Trimming removed 3 bases at V and 6 bases at J, with 11 bases between. CDR1 is SGHTA, CDR2 FQGTGA, per germline. This CDR3 region has 13 residues.

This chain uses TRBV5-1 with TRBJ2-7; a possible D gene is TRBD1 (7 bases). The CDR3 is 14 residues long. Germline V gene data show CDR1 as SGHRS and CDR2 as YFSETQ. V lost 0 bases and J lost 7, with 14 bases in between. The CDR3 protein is CASSLVGGGWEQYF. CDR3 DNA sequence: TGCGCCAGCAGCTTGGTCGGAGGGGGCTGGGAGCAGTACTTC.

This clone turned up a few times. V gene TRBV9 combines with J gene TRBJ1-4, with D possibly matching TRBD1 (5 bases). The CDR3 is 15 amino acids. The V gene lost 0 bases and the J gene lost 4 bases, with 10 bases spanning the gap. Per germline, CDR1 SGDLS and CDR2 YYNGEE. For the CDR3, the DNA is TGTGCCAGCAGCGTAGATACGGGGGGTAATGAAAAACTGTTTTTT. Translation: CASSVDTGGNEKLFF.

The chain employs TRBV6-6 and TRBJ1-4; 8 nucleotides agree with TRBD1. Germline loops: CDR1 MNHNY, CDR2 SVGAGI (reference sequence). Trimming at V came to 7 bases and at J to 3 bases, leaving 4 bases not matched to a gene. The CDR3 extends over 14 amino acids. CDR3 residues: CASNDRGPNEKLFF. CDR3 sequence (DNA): TGTGCCAGCAACGACAGGGGACCTAATGAAAAACTGTTTTTT.

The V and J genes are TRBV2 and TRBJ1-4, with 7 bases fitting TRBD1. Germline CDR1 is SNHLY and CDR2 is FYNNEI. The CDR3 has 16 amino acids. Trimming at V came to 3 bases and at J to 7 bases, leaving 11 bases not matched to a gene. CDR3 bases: TGTGCCAGCAGTGAGGGAACGACAGGGAGTGGTGAAAAACTGTTTTTT. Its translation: CASSEGTTGSGEKLFF.

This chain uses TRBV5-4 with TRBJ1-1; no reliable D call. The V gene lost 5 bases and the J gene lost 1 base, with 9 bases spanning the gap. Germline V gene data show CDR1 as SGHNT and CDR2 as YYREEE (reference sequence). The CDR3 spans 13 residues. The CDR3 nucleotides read TGTGCCAGCAGTTTTGACAAGAACACTGAAGCTTTCTTT. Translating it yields CASSFDKNTEAFF.

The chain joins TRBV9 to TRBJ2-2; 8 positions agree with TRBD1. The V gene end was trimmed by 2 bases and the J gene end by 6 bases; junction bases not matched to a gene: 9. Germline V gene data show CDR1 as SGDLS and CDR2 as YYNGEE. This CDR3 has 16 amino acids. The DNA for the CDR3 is TGTGCCAGCAGCGTGCGGCCAGGGGGCGCTTCCGGGGAGCTGTTTTTT. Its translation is CASSVRPGGASGELFF.

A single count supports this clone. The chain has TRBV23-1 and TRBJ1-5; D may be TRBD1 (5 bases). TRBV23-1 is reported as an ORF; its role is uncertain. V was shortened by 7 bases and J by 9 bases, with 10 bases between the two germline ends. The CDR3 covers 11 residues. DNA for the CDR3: TGCGCCAGCATCGACAGCCGGCCCCAGCATTTT. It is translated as CASIDSRPQHF.

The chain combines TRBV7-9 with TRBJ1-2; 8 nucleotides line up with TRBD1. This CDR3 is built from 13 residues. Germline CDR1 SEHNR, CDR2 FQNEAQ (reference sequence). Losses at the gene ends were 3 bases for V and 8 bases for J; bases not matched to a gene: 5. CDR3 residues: CASSLDREKGYTF. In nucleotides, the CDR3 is TGTGCCAGCAGCTTGGACAGGGAGAAAGGCTACACCTTC.

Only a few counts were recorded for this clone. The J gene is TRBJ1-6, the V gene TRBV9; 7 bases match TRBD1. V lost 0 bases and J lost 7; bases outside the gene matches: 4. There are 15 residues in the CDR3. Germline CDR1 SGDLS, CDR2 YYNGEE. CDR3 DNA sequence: TGTGCCAGCAGCGTAGCAGGGGGGCCCAATTCACCCCTCCACTTT. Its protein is CASSVAGGPNSPLHF.

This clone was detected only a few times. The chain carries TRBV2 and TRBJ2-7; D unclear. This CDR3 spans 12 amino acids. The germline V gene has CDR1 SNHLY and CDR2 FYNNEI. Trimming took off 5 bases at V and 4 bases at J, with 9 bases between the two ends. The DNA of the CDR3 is TGTGCCAGCAGTCCAGAGGTTTACGAGCAGTACTTC. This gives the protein CASSPEVYEQYF.

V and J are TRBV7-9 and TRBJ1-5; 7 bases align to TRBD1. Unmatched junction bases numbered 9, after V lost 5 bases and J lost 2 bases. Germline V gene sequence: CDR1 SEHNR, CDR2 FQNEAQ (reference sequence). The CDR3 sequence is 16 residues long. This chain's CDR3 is CASSGMTGSGNQPQHF. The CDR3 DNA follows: TGTGCCAGCAGCGGGATGACAGGGTCGGGCAATCAGCCCCAGCATTTT.

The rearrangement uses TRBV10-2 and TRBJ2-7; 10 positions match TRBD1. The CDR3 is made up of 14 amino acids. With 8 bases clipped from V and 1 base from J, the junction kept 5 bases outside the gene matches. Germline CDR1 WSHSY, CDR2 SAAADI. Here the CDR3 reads CASGWGQGSYEQYF. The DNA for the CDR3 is TGCGCCAGCGGATGGGGACAGGGGTCCTACGAGCAGTACTTC.

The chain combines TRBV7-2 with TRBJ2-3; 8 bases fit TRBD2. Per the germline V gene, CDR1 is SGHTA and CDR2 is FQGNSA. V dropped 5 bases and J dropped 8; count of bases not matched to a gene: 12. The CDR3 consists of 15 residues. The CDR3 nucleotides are TGTGCCAGCAGCCAATCGGGGGGGCCGGTGGGTACGCAGTATTTT. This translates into CASSQSGGPVGTQYF.

The CDR3 coding sequence is TGCGCCAGCAGCTTGTATCAACTAGCGGCCTACAATGAGCAGTTCTTC. Translated, it gives CASSLYQLAAYNEQFF. V and J are TRBV5-1 and TRBJ2-1; 8 bases align to TRBD2. V lost 1 base, J lost 2 bases, and 5 bases stayed unmatched. The CDR3 totals 16 residues. Germline V CDR1 and CDR2: SGHRS, YFSETQ.

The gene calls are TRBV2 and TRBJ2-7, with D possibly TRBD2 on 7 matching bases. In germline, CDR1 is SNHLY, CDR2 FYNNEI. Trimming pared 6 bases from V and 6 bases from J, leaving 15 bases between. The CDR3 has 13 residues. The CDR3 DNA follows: TGTGCCAGCAGCGGGGGGCCCACCGGCGAGCAGTACTTC. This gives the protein CASSGGPTGEQYF.

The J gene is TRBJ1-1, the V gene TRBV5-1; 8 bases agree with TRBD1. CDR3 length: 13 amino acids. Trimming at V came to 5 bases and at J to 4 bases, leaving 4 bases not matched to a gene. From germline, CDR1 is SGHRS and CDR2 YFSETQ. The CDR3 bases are TGCGCCAGCAGTTACGACAGGGGCACTGAAGCTTTCTTT. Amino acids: CASSYDRGTEAFF.

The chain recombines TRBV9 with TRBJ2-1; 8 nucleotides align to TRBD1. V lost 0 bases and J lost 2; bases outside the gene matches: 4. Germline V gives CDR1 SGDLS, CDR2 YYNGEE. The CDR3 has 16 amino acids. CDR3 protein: CASSVAPQGAYNEQFF. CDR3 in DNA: TGTGCCAGCAGCGTAGCTCCACAGGGGGCCTACAATGAGCAGTTCTTC.

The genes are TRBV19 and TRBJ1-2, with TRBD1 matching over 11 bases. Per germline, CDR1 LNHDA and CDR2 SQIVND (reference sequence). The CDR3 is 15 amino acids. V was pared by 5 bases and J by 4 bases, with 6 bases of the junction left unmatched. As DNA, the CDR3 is TGTGCCAGTAGTGCGAGGGACAGGGGGACCTATGGCTACACCTTC. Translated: CASSARDRGTYGYTF.

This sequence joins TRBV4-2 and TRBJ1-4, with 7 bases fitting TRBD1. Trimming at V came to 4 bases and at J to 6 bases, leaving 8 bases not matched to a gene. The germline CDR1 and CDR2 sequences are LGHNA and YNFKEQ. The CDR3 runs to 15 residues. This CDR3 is CASSLNRGYDEKLFF. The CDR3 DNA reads TGTGCCAGCAGCCTCAACAGGGGCTACGATGAAAAACTGTTTTTT.

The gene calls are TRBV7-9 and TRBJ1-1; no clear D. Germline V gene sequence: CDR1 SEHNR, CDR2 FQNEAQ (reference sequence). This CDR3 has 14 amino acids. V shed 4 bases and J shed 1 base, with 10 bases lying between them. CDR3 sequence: CASSSNTWNTEAFF. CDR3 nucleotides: TGTGCCAGCAGCTCCAACACGTGGAACACTGAAGCTTTCTTT.